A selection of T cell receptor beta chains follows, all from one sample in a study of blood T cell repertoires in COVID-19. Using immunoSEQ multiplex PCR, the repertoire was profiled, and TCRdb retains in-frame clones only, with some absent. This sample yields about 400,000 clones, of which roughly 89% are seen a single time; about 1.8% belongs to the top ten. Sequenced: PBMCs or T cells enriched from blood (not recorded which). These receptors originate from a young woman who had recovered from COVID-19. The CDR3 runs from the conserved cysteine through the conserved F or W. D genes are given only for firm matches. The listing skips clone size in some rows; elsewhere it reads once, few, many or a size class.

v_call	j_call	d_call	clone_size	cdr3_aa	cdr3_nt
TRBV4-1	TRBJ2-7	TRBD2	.	CASSQPPGTSGYEQYF	TGCGCCAGCAGCCAACCCCCCGGGACTAGCGGCTACGAGCAGTACTTC
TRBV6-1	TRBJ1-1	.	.	CASSEGGWTEAFF	TGTGCCAGCAGTGAAGGGGGCTGGACTGAAGCTTTCTTT
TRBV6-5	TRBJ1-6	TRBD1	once	CASNRGLNSPLHF	TGTGCCAGCAACAGGGGGCTTAATTCACCCCTCCACTTT
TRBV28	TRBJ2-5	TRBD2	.	CASSSRTSGGETQYF	TGTGCCAGCAGTTCTAGGACTAGCGGAGGAGAGACCCAGTACTTC
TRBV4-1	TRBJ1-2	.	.	CASSQEAGAPVHGYTF	TGCGCCAGCAGCCAAGAAGCAGGGGCCCCGGTGCATGGCTACACCTTC
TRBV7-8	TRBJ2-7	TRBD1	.	CASSLHQTGIYEQYF	TGTGCCAGCAGCCTCCACCAGACAGGGATCTACGAGCAGTACTTC
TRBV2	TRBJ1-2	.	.	CASTGGTYYGYTF	TGTGCCAGCACGGGTGGGACATACTATGGCTACACCTTC
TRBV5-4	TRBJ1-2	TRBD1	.	CASSLVGQGALGYTF	TGTGCCAGCAGCTTGGTAGGACAGGGGGCATTAGGCTACACCTTC
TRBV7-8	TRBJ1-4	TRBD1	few	CASTHRTGYPVLFF	TGTGCCAGCACCCACCGGACAGGGTATCCTGTACTGTTTTTT
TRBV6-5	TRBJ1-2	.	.	CASRGGQFYGYTF	TGTGCCAGCAGAGGCGGACAGTTTTATGGCTACACCTTC
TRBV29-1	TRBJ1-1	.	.	CSVRAYTEAFF	TGCAGCGTGCGGGCCTACACTGAAGCTTTCTTT
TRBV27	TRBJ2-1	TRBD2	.	CASSQTSRTFF	TGTGCCAGCAGCCAGACTAGCAGGACGTTCTTC
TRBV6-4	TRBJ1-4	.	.	CASSGRVGEKLFF	TGTGCCAGCAGCGGCAGGGTTGGCGAAAAACTGTTTTTT
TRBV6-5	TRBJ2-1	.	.	CASNVGQGEQFF	TGTGCCAGCAACGTCGGACAAGGGGAGCAGTTCTTC
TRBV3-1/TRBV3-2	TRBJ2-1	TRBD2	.	CASAHVSGRYYNEQFF	TGTGCCAGTGCCCACGTTAGCGGGAGGTATTACAATGAGCAGTTCTTC
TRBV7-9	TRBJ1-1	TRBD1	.	CASSLDRGTEAFF	TGTGCCAGCAGCTTAGACAGGGGCACTGAAGCTTTCTTT
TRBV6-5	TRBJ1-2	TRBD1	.	CASSPTRDRVGYTF	TGTGCCAGCAGCCCCACCCGGGACAGGGTTGGCTACACCTTC
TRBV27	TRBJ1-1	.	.	CASSLSTAGNTEAFF	TGTGCCAGCAGTTTATCGACAGCCGGGAACACTGAAGCTTTCTTT
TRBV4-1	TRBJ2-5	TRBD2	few	CASSQDTGLAGVLSETQYF	TGCGCCAGCAGCCAAGATACGGGACTAGCGGGTGTGCTGTCAGAGACCCAGTACTTC
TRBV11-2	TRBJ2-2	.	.	CASSLLARASPGELFF	TGTGCCAGCAGCTTACTAGCGCGAGCCTCCCCGGGGGAGCTGTTTTTT
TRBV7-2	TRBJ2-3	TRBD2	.	CASSFTSGRTDTQYF	TGTGCCAGCAGCTTTACTAGCGGGAGGACAGATACGCAGTATTTT
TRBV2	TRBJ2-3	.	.	CASSKEVSTDTQYF	TGTGCCAGCAGCAAGGAGGTTAGCACAGATACGCAGTATTTT
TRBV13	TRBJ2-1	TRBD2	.	CASSSGLAGRGSYNEQFF	TGTGCCAGCAGCTCGGGACTAGCGGGGAGGGGATCCTACAATGAGCAGTTCTTC
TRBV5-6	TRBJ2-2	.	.	CASSLPGHLHYANTGELFF	TGTGCCAGCAGCTTACCGGGACACCTACATTACGCGAACACCGGGGAGCTGTTTTTT
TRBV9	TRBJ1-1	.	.	CASSPSTGRLNTEAFF	TGTGCCAGCAGCCCCTCGACAGGTAGACTGAACACTGAAGCTTTCTTT
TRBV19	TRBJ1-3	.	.	CASSMGTSSGNTIYF	TGTGCCAGTAGTATGGGCACGAGCTCTGGAAACACCATATATTTT
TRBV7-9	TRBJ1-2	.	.	CASSLFGDEGYTF	TGTGCCAGCAGCTTATTCGGAGATGAGGGCTACACCTTC
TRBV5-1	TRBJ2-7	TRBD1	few	CASSRPGQGVYEQYF	TGCGCCAGCAGCCGTCCGGGACAGGGGGTCTACGAGCAGTACTTC
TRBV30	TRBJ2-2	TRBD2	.	CAWSDGRVNTGELFF	TGTGCCTGGAGTGACGGGAGGGTGAACACCGGGGAGCTGTTTTTT
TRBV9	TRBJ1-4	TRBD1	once	CASSVAGGGGEKLFF	TGTGCCAGCAGCGTAGCTGGAGGGGGCGGTGAAAAACTGTTTTTT
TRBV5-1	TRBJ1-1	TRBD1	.	CASSFGTGSSEAFF	TGCGCCAGCAGCTTTGGGACAGGGTCATCTGAAGCTTTCTTT
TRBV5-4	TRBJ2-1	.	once	CASSLAELEQFF	TGTGCCAGCAGCCTGGCGGAGCTTGAGCAGTTCTTC
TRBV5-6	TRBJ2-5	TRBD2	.	CASSLDLAGVRETQYF	TGTGCCAGCAGCTTGGATTTAGCGGGAGTTCGTGAGACCCAGTACTTC
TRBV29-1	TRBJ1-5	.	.	CSVDGGSNQPQHF	TGCAGCGTTGACGGGGGAAGCAATCAGCCCCAGCATTTT